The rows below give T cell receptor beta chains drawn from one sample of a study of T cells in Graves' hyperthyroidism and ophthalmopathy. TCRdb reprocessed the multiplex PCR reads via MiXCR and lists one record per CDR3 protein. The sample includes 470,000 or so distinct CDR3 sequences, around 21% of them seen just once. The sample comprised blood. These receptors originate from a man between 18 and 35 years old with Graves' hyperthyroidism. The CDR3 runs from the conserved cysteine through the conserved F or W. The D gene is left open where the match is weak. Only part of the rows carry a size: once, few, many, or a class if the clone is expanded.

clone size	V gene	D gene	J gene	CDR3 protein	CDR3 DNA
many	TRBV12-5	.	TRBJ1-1	CASEEQAGRKNTEAFF	TGTGCTAGTGAAGAACAGGCAGGGCGTAAAAACACTGAAGCTTTCTTT
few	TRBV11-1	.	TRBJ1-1	CASSLTVWGQMNTEAFF	TGTGCCAGCAGCTTAACCGTCTGGGGACAAATGAACACTGAAGCTTTCTTT
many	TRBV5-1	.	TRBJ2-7	CASSLGGGAGASYEQYF	TGCGCCAGCAGCTTGGGTGGAGGGGCCGGAGCCTCCTACGAGCAGTACTTC
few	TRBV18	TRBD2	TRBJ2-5	CASSRTSGGLQETQYF	TGTGCCAGCTCGCGGACTAGCGGGGGCCTCCAAGAGACCCAGTACTTC
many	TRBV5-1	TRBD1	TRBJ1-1	CASSFKTGYTEAFF	TGCGCCAGCAGCTTTAAGACAGGGTACACTGAAGCTTTCTTT
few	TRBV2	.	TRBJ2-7	CASSEGRSRYEQYF	TGTGCCAGCAGTGAAGGAAGGAGCCGCTACGAGCAGTACTTC
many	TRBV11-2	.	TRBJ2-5	CASSYPGRGTQYF	TGTGCCAGCAGCTACCCGGGTCGGGGGACCCAGTACTTC
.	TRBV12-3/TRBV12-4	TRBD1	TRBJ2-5	CASSGPRQGGETQYF	TGTGCCAGCAGTGGCCCAAGACAGGGGGGGGAGACCCAGTACTTC
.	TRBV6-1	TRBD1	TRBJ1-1	CASSDLTGGVEAFF	TGTGCCAGCAGTGATCTAACAGGGGGCGTTGAAGCTTTCTTT
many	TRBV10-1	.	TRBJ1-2	CASRMDRPKEGYTF	TGCGCCAGCAGGATGGACCGACCTAAGGAAGGTTACACCTTC
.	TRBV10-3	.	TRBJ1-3	CAISESTFGTIYF	TGTGCCATCAGTGAGTCGACTTTCGGCACCATATATTTT
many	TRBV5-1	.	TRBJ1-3	CASSFGPSGTGNTIYF	TGCGCCAGCAGCTTCGGGCCGTCAGGAACGGGAAACACCATATATTTT
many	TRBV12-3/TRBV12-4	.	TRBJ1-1	CASKDGGSDFEAFF	TGTGCCAGCAAAGACGGGGGCTCAGACTTTGAAGCTTTCTTT
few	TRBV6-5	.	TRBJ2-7	CASSYSGGIHEQYF	TGTGCCAGCAGTTACTCAGGAGGGATCCACGAGCAGTACTTC
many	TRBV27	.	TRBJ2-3	CASSLSSYRTDTQYF	TGTGCCAGCAGTTTATCGTCATACCGCACAGATACGCAGTATTTT
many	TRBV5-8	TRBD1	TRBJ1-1	CASSSDRVGNTEAFF	TGTGCCAGCAGCTCGGACAGGGTTGGGAACACTGAAGCTTTCTTT
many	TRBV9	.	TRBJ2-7	CASSVEGWGEQYF	TGTGCCAGCAGCGTAGAAGGGTGGGGCGAGCAGTACTTC
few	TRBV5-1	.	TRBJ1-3	CASSLAWRGSGNTIYF	TGCGCCAGCAGCTTGGCCTGGAGGGGGAGTGGAAACACCATATATTTT
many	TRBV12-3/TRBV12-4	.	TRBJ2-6	CASNRQGARGANVLTF	TGTGCCAGCAATAGACAAGGGGCGCGCGGGGCCAACGTCCTGACTTTC
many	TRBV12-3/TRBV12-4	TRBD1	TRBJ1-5	CASSGRTGGNQPQHF	TGTGCCAGCAGTGGGCGGACAGGGGGGAATCAGCCCCAGCATTTT
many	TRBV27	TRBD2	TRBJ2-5	CASSYEGRGSETQYF	TGTGCCAGCAGTTATGAAGGGAGGGGATCGGAGACCCAGTACTTC
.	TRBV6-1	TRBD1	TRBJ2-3	CASRPRQGADTQYF	TGTGCCAGCAGGCCCCGACAGGGCGCAGATACGCAGTATTTT
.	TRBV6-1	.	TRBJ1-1	CASSPDGPRRAFF	TGTGCCAGCAGCCCCGACGGGCCCAGACGAGCTTTCTTT
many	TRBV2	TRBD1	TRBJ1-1	CASSVGTGGEGDTEAFF	TGTGCCAGCAGTGTTGGGACAGGGGGCGAAGGGGACACTGAAGCTTTCTTT
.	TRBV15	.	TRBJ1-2	CATSRSPAGLLRGYTF	TGTGCCACCAGCAGATCCCCGGCGGGGCTGCTCCGTGGCTACACCTTC
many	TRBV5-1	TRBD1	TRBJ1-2	CASSSDRDRTNYGYTF	TGCGCCAGCAGCTCGGACAGGGACCGAACTAACTATGGCTACACCTTC
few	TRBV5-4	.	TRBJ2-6	CASSFRRNRRSGANVLTF	TGTGCCAGCAGCTTCAGGAGGAACAGACGATCTGGGGCCAACGTCCTGACTTTC
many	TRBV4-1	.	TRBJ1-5	CASSQVPLDRLNQPQHF	TGCGCCAGCAGCCAAGTCCCTTTAGACAGGTTGAATCAGCCCCAGCATTTT
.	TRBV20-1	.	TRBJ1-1	CSANRDMNTEAFF	TGCAGTGCAAACAGGGACATGAACACTGAAGCTTTCTTT
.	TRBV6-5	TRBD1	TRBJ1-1	CASSSPWTGRSNTEAFF	TGTGCCAGCAGTTCCCCCTGGACAGGTAGATCGAACACTGAAGCTTTCTTT
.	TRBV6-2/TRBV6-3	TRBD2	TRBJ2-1	CASTPTGGFIGSYNEQFF	TGTGCCAGCACCCCTACCGGGGGGTTTATTGGGTCCTACAATGAGCAGTTCTTC
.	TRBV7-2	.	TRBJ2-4	CASRTGNIQYF	TGTGCCAGCAGAACCGGAAACATTCAGTACTTC
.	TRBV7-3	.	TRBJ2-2	CASSPAGFAGELFF	TGTGCCAGCAGCCCCGCGGGGTTCGCCGGGGAGCTGTTTTTT
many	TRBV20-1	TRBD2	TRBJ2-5	CSASVAGIQETQYF	TGCAGTGCCTCGGTAGCGGGTATCCAAGAGACCCAGTACTTC
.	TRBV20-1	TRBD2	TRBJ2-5	CSARRSGGSGETQYF	TGCAGTGCTAGAAGAAGCGGGGGATCCGGTGAGACCCAGTACTTC
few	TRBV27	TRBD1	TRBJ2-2	CASSSIPGQGRGTGELFF	TGTGCCAGCAGTTCAATACCGGGACAGGGAAGGGGTACCGGGGAGCTGTTTTTT
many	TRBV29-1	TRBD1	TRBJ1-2	CSVVIWTGAAVGYTF	TGCAGCGTCGTAATCTGGACAGGGGCCGCTGTGGGCTACACCTTC
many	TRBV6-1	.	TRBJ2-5	CASGRGEETQYF	TGTGCCAGCGGTAGGGGGGAGGAGACCCAGTACTTC
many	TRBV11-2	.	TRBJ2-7	CASSLGFTPRADEQYF	TGTGCCAGCAGCTTGGGTTTCACTCCTCGGGCGGACGAGCAGTACTTC
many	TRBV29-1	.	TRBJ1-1	CSVLRQLNTEAFF	TGCAGCGTTCTCCGGCAGCTGAACACTGAAGCTTTCTTT
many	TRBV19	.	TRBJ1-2	CATSQGVGANYGYTF	TGTGCCACTTCGCAAGGGGTCGGAGCTAACTATGGCTACACCTTC
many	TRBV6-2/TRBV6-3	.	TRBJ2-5	CASSPSLTQRETQYF	TGTGCCAGCAGTCCCTCGTTGACCCAGAGGGAGACCCAGTACTTC
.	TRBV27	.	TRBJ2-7	CASRSGFYEQYF	TGTGCCAGCCGATCTGGGTTTTACGAGCAGTACTTC
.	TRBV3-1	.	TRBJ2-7	CASSLQYHEQYF	TGTGCCAGCAGCCTTCAGTACCACGAGCAGTACTTC
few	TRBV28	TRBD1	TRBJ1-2	CASSGIGQGHGYTF	TGTGCCAGCAGTGGGATCGGACAGGGTCATGGCTACACCTTC
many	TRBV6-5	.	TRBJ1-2	CASSHRQDFYTF	TGTGCCAGCAGTCACCGACAGGACTTCTACACCTTC
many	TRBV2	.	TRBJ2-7	CASNEGVLSYEQYF	TGTGCCAGCAACGAGGGAGTTCTCTCCTACGAGCAGTACTTC
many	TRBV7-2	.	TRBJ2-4	CASSLSVPGPKNIQYF	TGTGCCAGCAGCTTATCTGTTCCTGGACCCAAAAACATTCAGTACTTC
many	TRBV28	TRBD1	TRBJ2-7	CASSLSDRGEQYF	TGTGCCAGCAGTTTATCGGACAGGGGCGAGCAGTACTTC
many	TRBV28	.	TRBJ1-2	CASRGTPYGYTF	TGTGCCAGCAGAGGGACCCCATATGGCTACACCTTC
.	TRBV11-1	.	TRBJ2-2	CASTVWGAKDTGELFF	TGTGCCAGCACCGTTTGGGGAGCTAAGGACACCGGGGAGCTGTTTTTT
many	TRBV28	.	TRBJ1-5	CASSFRLSALTNQPQHF	TGTGCCAGCAGTTTCCGATTGTCAGCTCTTACTAATCAGCCCCAGCATTTT
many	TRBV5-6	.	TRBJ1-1	CASSLAHHTEAFF	TGTGCCAGCAGCTTGGCTCATCACACTGAAGCTTTCTTT
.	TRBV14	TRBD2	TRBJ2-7	CASSQDLGGEQYF	TGTGCCAGCAGCCAAGATCTCGGGGGGGAGCAGTACTTC
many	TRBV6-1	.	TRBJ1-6	CASSGPGGESSVSPLHF	TGTGCCAGCAGTGGGCCGGGAGGCGAATCTTCGGTCTCACCCCTCCACTTT
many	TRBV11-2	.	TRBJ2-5	CASSLSVGQETQYF	TGTGCCAGCAGCTTATCTGTCGGCCAAGAGACCCAGTACTTC